Each of the 16 T cell receptor beta chains below was sequenced from the same sample in a study of blood T cells in healthy people across ages. With a J-beta primer mix and a sample-barcoded 5' primer, a second PCR ran roughly 6 to 12 cycles. MiXCR, applied by TCRdb to the 5' RACE reads, yields one record per CDR3 protein. This repertoire shows approximately 680,000 distinct CDR3 sequences, around 32% found once; its top ten account for 15%. The sequenced sample consisted of blood. The receptors were sampled from a woman of 80 years or more in good health.

There are many counts of this clonotype. The chain joins TRBV28 to TRBJ1-5; 12 nucleotides match TRBD1. The junction had 7 bases not matched to a gene; V was cut back by 6 bases and J by 7 bases. Germline CDR1 is MDHEN and CDR2 is SYDVKM. The CDR3 is made up of 15 amino acids. This CDR3 is CASSQGQGADQPQHF. CDR3 in DNA: TGTGCCAGCAGCCAGGGACAGGGGGCAGACCAGCCCCAGCATTTT.

This chain links TRBV30 with TRBJ2-4; 7 bases fit TRBD1. The DNA end is a closer match to TRBJ2-7, so the J assignment may be wrong. This CDR3 has 14 residues. Germline V gene sequence: CDR1 GTSNPN, CDR2 SVGIG (reference sequence). CDR3 in DNA: TGTGCCTGGAGTCGACAGGGTCCTTCCTACGAGCAGTACTTC. This encodes CAWSRQGPSYEQYF.

This clonotype was observed at least ten times. This chain joins TRBV7-2 and TRBJ2-3, with D possibly matching TRBD2 (5 bases). V was shortened by 2 bases and J by 5 bases, with 11 bases between the two germline ends. This CDR3 spans 14 amino acids. The germline CDR1 and CDR2 sequences are SGHTA and FQGNSA. CDR3 sequence: CASSLNLAGDTQYF. In nucleotides, the CDR3 is TGTGCCAGCAGCTTAAATCTAGCAGGAGATACGCAGTATTTT.

This clonotype was seen only a few times. A much larger clone lies one base from this, so it may be a read error. This chain uses TRBV7-2 with TRBJ1-2; 11 bases fit TRBD1. The CDR3 totals 15 residues. CDR1 is SGHTA and CDR2 is FQGNSA in the germline V gene. CDR3 loop: CASSLDGTGGYGCTF. Written as DNA, the CDR3 is TGTGCCAGCAGCTTAGATGGGACAGGGGGGTATGGCTGCACCTTC. Drawing the rest from reference TRBV7-2 and TRBJ1-2, the complete variable domain is GAGVSQSPSNKVTEKGKDVELRCDPISGHTALYWYRQSLGQGLEFLIYFQGNSAPDKSGLPSDRFSAERTGGSVSTLTIQRTQQEDSAVYLCASSLDGTGGYGCTFGSGTRLTVV.

The CDR3: CASSQLFRGEQFF. CDR3 nucleotide sequence: TGCGCCAGCAGCCAGCTGTTTCGCGGAGAGCAGTTCTTC. The chain is built from TRBV4-1 and TRBJ2-1; D is unclear. The CDR3 has 13 residues. Trimming shortened V by 3 bases and J by 10 bases, and 13 bases separated the two germline ends. Germline V gene lookup returns CDR1 MGHRA and CDR2 YSYEKL.

Details on this clonotype: Given a much more abundant clone one base away, this may be a read error. V and J are TRBV28 and TRBJ2-5; 7 bases map to TRBD1. From germline, CDR1 is MDHEN and CDR2 SYDVKM. V was pared by 3 bases and J by 11 bases, with 12 bases of the junction left unmatched. The CDR3 length is 14 residues. CDR3 amino acids: CASSFRSSGGEQYF. The CDR3 nucleotides are TGTGCCAGCAGTTTCCGCTCATCAGGGGGTGAGCAGTACTTC.

The rearrangement joins TRBV12-3 or TRBV12-4 to TRBJ2-7, with D perhaps given as TRBD1 or TRBD2 (5 bases each). The CDR3 totals 15 residues. Trimming removed 4 bases at V and 0 bases at J, with 13 bases between. For the CDR3, the DNA is TGTGCCAGCAGTTGGGCGGCAGGGAGCTCCTACGAGCAGTACTTC. Translating it yields CASSWAAGSSYEQYF.

This clonotype was detected ten times or more. This rearrangement joins TRBV20-1 to TRBJ2-3, with D possibly TRBD2 on 7 matching bases. The V gene lost 7 bases and the J gene lost 2 bases, with 13 bases spanning the gap. Germline lookup yields CDR1 DFQATT and CDR2 SNEGSKA (reference sequence). The CDR3 spans 13 residues. The CDR3 bases are TGCAGTGAGGCGGGGGCCTCCACAGATACGCAGTATTTT. Its protein product is CSEAGASTDTQYF.

The gene calls are TRBV20-1 and TRBJ1-1; D call uncertain. Germline CDR1 reads DFQATT; CDR2 reads SNEGSKA (reference sequence). The V end was cut by 4 bases, the J end by 0 bases, with 12 bases between. The CDR3 extends over 14 amino acids. CDR3 DNA sequence: TGCAGTGCTAAACGGGCGCTGATGAACACTGAAGCTTTCTTT. Translating it yields CSAKRALMNTEAFF.

To note about this clonotype: This may be a read error, as it is one base from a much larger clone. The chain uses TRBV30 and TRBJ2-1; the D gene could be TRBD1 or TRBD2 (6 bases each). The CDR3 spans 13 residues. The germline gives CDR1 GTSNPN, CDR2 SVGIG (reference sequence). V was cut by 2 bases and J by 9 bases, with 14 bases left in between. CDR3 region: CAWSRGRWSEQFF. Written as DNA, the CDR3 is TGTGCCTGGAGTCGGGGGCGATGGAGTGAGCAGTTCTTC. Drawing the rest from reference TRBV30 and TRBJ2-1, the complete variable domain is SQTIHQWPATLVQPVGSPLSLECTVEGTSNPNLYWYRQAAGRGLQLLFYSVGIGQISSEVPQNLSASRPQDRQFILSSKKLLLSDSGFYLCAWSRGRWSEQFFGPGTRLTVL.

On this clonotype: A read error may explain this, as a much larger clone is one base away. The chain carries TRBV20-1 and TRBJ2-1; TRBD1 agrees at 8 bases. The CDR3 is made up of 15 amino acids. J gave up 8 bases and V 1 base, and 10 bases lay outside the gene matches. CDR1 and CDR2 from the germline V gene are DFQATT and SNEGSKA (reference sequence). The chain's CDR3 is CSARAGTGLWYEQFF. In nucleotides, the CDR3 is TGCAGTGCTAGAGCCGGGACAGGCCTTTGGTATGAGCAGTTCTTC.

There are many counts of this clonotype. This chain links TRBV4-1 with TRBJ2-1; weak D call: TRBD2 (6 bases). Trimming removed 0 bases from V and 1 base from J, with 7 bases in between. The CDR3 is 15 residues long. Germline V gives CDR1 MGHRA, CDR2 YSYEKL. DNA of the CDR3: TGCGCCAGCAGCCAAGATGGGAGGTCCTACAATGAGCAGTTCTTC. It translates to CASSQDGRSYNEQFF.

The chain combines TRBV14 with TRBJ2-1; TRBD2 agrees at 8 bases. The germline V gene has CDR1 SGHDN and CDR2 FVKESK. The length of the CDR3 is 14 residues. V lost 2 bases and J lost 6; bases outside the gene matches: 3. In DNA form, the CDR3 reads TGTGCCAGCAGCCAATTGCGGGGGGCCAATGAGCAGTTCTTC. Amino acid sequence: CASSQLRGANEQFF.

V and J are TRBV7-3 and TRBJ2-3; 8 nucleotides align to TRBD2. V shed 1 base, J shed 1 base, and the junction held 10 bases outside the gene matches. CDR1 and CDR2 (germline): SGHTA, FQGTGA. The CDR3 consists of 18 residues. This CDR3 reads CASSLMGGRAGGTDTQYF. CDR3 DNA sequence: TGTGCCAGCAGCTTAATGGGCGGGCGAGCGGGGGGCACAGATACGCAGTATTTT.

This clonotype was detected ten times or more. The rearrangement links TRBV3-1 to TRBJ2-3; D may be TRBD2 (6 bases). V was pared by 0 bases and J by 2 bases, with 12 bases between. The CDR3 loop spans 16 amino acids. Germline V CDR1 and CDR2: LGHDT, YNNKEL (reference sequence). CDR3 bases: TGTGCCAGCAGCCAAGACGGTAGCGGATTCACAGATACGCAGTATTTT. Translated: CASSQDGSGFTDTQYF.

The chain uses TRBV28 and TRBJ1-5; possible D gene TRBD1, 5 bases. Trimming cost V 1 base and J 7 bases, with 11 bases left between them. This CDR3 is built from 14 residues. Per germline, CDR1 MDHEN and CDR2 SYDVKM. Written as DNA, the CDR3 is TGTGCCAGCAGTTTATCGGGACCCGGGCAGCCCCAGCATTTT. It specifies CASSLSGPGQPQHF.